There are a few counts of the clone carrying this T cell receptor (beta chain). This sample was included in a study of blood T cell repertoires in COVID-19. About the study: Nucleic acid was either cDNA or gDNA, and it came from T cells, B-cell-depleted T cells, or PBMCs.

The CDR3 is 15 residues long. V was shortened by 2 bases and J by 2 bases, with 13 bases between the two germline ends. From germline, CDR1 is SGHRS and CDR2 YFSETQ. Assay: immunoSEQ multiplex PCR; the TCRdb copy retains only in-frame clones and omits some. The repertoire includes approximately 300,000 clones, 86% of them detected once, and around 4% sits in the top ten. Recovery among Cohort 3 donors was established by two negative PCRs, clearance, or symptom resolution. Sequenced input: PBMCs or T cells enriched from blood (not recorded which). This receptor was identified in a man in his thirties or forties who had recovered from COVID-19. The chain is built from TRBV5-1 and TRBJ2-5, with D possibly being TRBD1 (7 bases). CDR3: CASSFFPGGQETQYF. In DNA form, the CDR3 reads TGCGCCAGCAGCTTCTTTCCAGGGGGGCAAGAGACCCAGTACTTC.